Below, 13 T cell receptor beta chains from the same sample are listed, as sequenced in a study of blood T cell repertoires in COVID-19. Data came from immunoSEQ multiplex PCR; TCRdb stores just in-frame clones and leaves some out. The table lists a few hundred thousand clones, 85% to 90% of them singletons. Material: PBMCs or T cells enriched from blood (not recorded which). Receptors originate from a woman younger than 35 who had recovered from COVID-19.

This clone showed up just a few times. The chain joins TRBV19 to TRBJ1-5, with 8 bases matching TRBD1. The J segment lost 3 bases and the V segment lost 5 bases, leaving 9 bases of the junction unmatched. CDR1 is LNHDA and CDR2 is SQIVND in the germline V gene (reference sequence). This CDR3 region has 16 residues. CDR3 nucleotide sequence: TGTGCCAGTAGTGCCCGGGACAGGCCGATCAATCAGCCCCAGCATTTT. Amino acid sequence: CASSARDRPINQPQHF.

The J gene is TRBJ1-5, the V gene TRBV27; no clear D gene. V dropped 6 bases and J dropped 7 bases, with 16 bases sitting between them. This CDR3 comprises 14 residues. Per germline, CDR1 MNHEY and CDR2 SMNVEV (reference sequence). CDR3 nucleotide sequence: TGTGCCAGCAGCAAGGACTGGGCGGAGCAGCCCCAGCATTTT. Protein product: CASSKDWAEQPQHF.

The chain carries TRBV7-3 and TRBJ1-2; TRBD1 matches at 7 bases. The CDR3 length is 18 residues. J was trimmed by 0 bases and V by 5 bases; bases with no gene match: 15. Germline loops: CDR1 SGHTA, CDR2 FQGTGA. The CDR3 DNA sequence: TGTGCCAGCAGCGACAGGGTTCCAGCCTTTCCAGCTAACTATGGCTACACCTTC. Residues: CASSDRVPAFPANYGYTF.

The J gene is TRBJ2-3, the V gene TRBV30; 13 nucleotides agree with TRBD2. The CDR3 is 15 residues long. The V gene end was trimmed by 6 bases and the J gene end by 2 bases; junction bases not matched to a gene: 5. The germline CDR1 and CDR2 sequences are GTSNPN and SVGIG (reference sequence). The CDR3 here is CACRTSGGYTDTQYF. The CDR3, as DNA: TGTGCCTGCCGGACTAGCGGGGGATACACAGATACGCAGTATTTT.

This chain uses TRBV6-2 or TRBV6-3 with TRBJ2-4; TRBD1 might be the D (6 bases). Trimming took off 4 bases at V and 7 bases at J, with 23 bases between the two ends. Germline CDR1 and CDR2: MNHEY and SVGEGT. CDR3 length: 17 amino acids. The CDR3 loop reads CASSFRASGRGLNIQYF. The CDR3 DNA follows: TGTGCCAGCAGTTTCCGCGCGTCGGGTAGGGGGTTGAACATTCAGTACTTC.

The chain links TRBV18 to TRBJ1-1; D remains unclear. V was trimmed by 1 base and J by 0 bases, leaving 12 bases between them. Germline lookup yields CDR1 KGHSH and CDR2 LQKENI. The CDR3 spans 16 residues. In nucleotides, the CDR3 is TGTGCCAGCTCACCACTCCCCCCACAGTTGAACACTGAAGCTTTCTTT. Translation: CASSPLPPQLNTEAFF.

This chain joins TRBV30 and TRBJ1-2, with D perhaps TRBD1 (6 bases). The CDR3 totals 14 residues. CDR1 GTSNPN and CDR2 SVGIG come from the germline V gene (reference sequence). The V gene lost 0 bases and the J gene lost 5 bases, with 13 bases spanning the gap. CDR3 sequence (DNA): TGTGCCTGGAGTGTACAGGGACCCCCTTATGGCTACACCTTC. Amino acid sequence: CAWSVQGPPYGYTF.

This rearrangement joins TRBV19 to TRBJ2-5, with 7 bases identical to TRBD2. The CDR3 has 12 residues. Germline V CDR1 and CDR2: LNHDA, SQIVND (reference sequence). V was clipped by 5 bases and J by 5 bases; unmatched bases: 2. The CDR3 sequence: CASSAGVETQYF. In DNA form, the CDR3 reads TGTGCCAGTAGTGCGGGGGTTGAGACCCAGTACTTC.

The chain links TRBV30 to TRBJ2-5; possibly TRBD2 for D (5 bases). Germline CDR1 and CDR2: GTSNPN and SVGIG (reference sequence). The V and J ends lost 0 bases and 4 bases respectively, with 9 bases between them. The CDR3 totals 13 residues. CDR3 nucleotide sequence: TGTGCCTGGAGTGTAATCCTAGCAGAGACCCAGTACTTC. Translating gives CAWSVILAETQYF. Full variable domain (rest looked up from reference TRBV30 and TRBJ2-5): SQTIHQWPATLVQPVGSPLSLECTVEGTSNPNLYWYRQAAGRGLQLLFYSVGIGQISSEVPQNLSASRPQDRQFILSSKKLLLSDSGFYLCAWSVILAETQYFGPGTRLLVL.

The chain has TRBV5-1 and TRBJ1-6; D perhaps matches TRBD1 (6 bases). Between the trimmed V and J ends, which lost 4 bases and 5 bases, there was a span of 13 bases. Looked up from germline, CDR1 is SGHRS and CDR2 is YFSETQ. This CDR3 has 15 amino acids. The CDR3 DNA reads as TGCGCCAGCAGCGCATTACAGGGAAATAATTCACCCCTCCACTTT. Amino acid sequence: CASSALQGNNSPLHF.

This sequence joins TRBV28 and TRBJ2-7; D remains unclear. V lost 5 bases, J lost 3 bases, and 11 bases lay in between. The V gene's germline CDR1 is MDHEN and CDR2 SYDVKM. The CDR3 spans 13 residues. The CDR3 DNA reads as TGTGCCAGCAGTGAGGTCCCAAACTACGAGCAGTACTTC. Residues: CASSEVPNYEQYF.

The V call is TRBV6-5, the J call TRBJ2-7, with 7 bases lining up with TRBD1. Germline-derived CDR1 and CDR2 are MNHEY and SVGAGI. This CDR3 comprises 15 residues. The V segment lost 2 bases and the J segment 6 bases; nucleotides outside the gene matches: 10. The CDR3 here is CASSYPKSTGVEQYF. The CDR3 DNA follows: TGTGCCAGCAGTTACCCGAAATCAACAGGGGTCGAGCAGTACTTC.

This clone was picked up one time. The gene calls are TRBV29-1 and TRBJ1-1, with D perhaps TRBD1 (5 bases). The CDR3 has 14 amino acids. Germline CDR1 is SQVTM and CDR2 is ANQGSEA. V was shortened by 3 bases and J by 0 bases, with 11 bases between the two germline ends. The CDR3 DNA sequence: TGCAGCGTTGAGCCTTTAGGGGTGAACACTGAAGCTTTCTTT. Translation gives CSVEPLGVNTEAFF.